This record concerns one T cell receptor (beta chain) sequence. The data originate from a study of T cell responses to AZD1222 COVID-19 vaccine. TCRdb's copy holds only in-frame clones and misses some; the assay was immunoSEQ multiplex PCR. The table has some 140,000 clones, roughly 90% seen once; the top ten hold 15% to 20%. The CDR3 length is 14 residues. The germline gives CDR1 SGHNT, CDR2 YYREEE (reference sequence). J was trimmed by 5 bases and V by 3 bases; bases with no gene match: 2. This specimen was peripheral blood, taken on day 0 of AZD1222 vaccination. V is TRBV5-4 and J is TRBJ2-4; 10 bases match TRBD1. The sequence was collected from an adult in good health. CDR3 nucleotide sequence: TGTGCCAGCAGCTGGGGGACAGGGGAAAACATTCAGTACTTC. Translation: CASSWGTGENIQYF.